These 27 T cell receptor beta chains originate from one sample sequenced in a study of blood T cell repertoires in COVID-19 (dated by TCRdb to about 2020). Library preparation used the immunoSEQ multiplex PCR assay. What TCRdb holds here is the immuneACCESS table cut down to in-frame rearrangements. Part of the clones is not present; checked against another copy, under half of the missing clones reflect an unresolved V gene, and the others are unexplained. For this sample there are some 200,000 clones; around nine tenths appear just once. Jointly, the top ten make up 2.7% of the sample. The specimen was peripheral blood. The receptors come from a man aged 35-49 years with active or convalescent COVID-19.

The genes are TRBV2 and TRBJ1-1; D remains unclear. Germline CDR1 is SNHLY and CDR2 is FYNNEI. Trimming cost V 5 bases and J 1 base, with 11 bases left between them. The CDR3 extends over 14 amino acids. CDR3 in amino acids: CASSPDTRNTEAFF. CDR3 DNA: TGTGCCAGCAGTCCTGACACAAGGAACACTGAAGCTTTCTTT.

The genes are TRBV6-1 and TRBJ1-1, with TRBD1 identical over 8 bases. Trimming took 3 bases from V and 7 from J; bases not matched to a gene: 7. The V gene's germline CDR1 is MNHNS and CDR2 SASEGT. The CDR3 runs 14 residues. The CDR3 protein is CASSEGAGGLEAFF. The CDR3 DNA follows: TGTGCCAGCAGTGAGGGGGCAGGGGGCCTTGAAGCTTTCTTT.

The chain recombines TRBV21-1 with TRBJ1-1. TRBV21-1 is noted as a pseudogene. The CDR3 covers 14 residues. The CDR3 loop is CASSTERYNTEAFF. CDR3 bases: TGTGCCAGCAGCACCGAGAGGTATAACACTGAAGCTTTCTTT.

This chain joins TRBV20-1 and TRBJ2-5, with no clear D. The germline V gene encodes CDR1 DFQATT and CDR2 SNEGSKA (reference sequence). This CDR3 contains 10 residues. V dropped 2 bases and J dropped 7 bases, with 5 bases sitting between them. CDR3 DNA sequence: TGCAGTGCTAGATATGTGACCCAGTACTTC. This encodes CSARYVTQYF.

The chain employs TRBV19 and TRBJ1-5; maybe TRBD1 (5 bases). Trimming took off 3 bases at V and 7 bases at J, with 10 bases between the two ends. Per germline, CDR1 LNHDA and CDR2 SQIVND (reference sequence). The CDR3 is 13 residues long. CDR3 sequence: CASSIQTEQPQHF. The DNA for the CDR3 is TGTGCCAGTAGTATTCAGACAGAACAGCCCCAGCATTTT.

The J gene is TRBJ2-7, the V gene TRBV4-1; TRBD2 aligns across 13 bases. V was clipped by 0 bases and J by 4 bases; unmatched bases: 6. CDR3 length: 17 residues. In germline, CDR1 is MGHRA, CDR2 YSYEKL. Here the CDR3 reads CASSQDPGLAGLYEQYF. CDR3 in DNA: TGCGCCAGCAGCCAAGACCCGGGACTAGCGGGGCTGTACGAGCAGTACTTC.

The chain uses TRBV5-4 and TRBJ1-6; TRBD1 is a possible D gene (6 bases). The CDR3 is made up of 16 amino acids. V lost 0 bases and J lost 7, with 14 bases in between. Germline lookup yields CDR1 SGHNT and CDR2 YYREEE (reference sequence). Here the CDR3 DNA reads TGTGCCAGCAGCTTGGCCGGGGGGGCGCACAATTCACCCCTCCACTTT. Translating it yields CASSLAGGAHNSPLHF.

V gene TRBV23-1 combines with J gene TRBJ2-3, with a weak D call TRBD1 (5 bases). TRBV23-1 is labeled an ORF, and its function is uncertain. V lost 6 bases, J lost 0 bases, and 16 bases lay in between. This CDR3 is 16 amino acids long. DNA of the CDR3: TGCGCCAGCAGCCAAAACAGGAAACTCAGCACAGATACGCAGTATTTT. This encodes CASSQNRKLSTDTQYF.

This clone was counted a few times. This chain links TRBV5-5 with TRBJ2-3; the match to TRBD1 covers 10 bases. Germline values: CDR1 SGHKS, CDR2 YYEKEE (reference sequence). The CDR3 covers 15 residues. The V and J ends lost 2 bases and 3 bases, in that order; junction bases with no gene match: 3. Here the CDR3 DNA reads TGTGCCAGCAGCTTCCGGGACAGGGGAACAGATACGCAGTATTTT. Amino acids: CASSFRDRGTDTQYF.

The chain has TRBV12-3 or TRBV12-4 and TRBJ2-1; D remains ambiguous. Trimming removed 6 bases at V and 3 bases at J, with 9 bases between. The length of the CDR3 is 13 residues. CDR3: CASSLNIYNEQFF. CDR3 coding DNA: TGTGCCAGCAGCCTAAATATCTACAATGAGCAGTTCTTC.

This clone showed up just a few times. The chain joins TRBV5-1 to TRBJ2-5, with a tentative D call TRBD1 (6 bases). Trimming removed 4 bases at V and 5 bases at J, with 18 bases between. Germline V CDR1 and CDR2: SGHRS, YFSETQ. This CDR3 contains 15 residues. For the CDR3, the DNA is TGCGCCAGCAGCCAGGGAACAGGGAGTAGGGAGACCCAGTACTTC. This codes for CASSQGTGSRETQYF.

This clone was recorded only once. The V call is TRBV6-5, the J call TRBJ2-3, with D possibly matching TRBD2 (6 bases). The length of the CDR3 is 15 residues. Trimming left V 0 bases short and J 2 bases short, with 9 bases between. Germline V lookup: CDR1 MNHEY, CDR2 SVGAGI. The CDR3 DNA reads TGTGCCAGCAGTTACTCTAGCGGACCCACAGATACGCAGTATTTT. This gives the protein CASSYSSGPTDTQYF.

As DNA, the CDR3 is TGTGCCAGTATCCTAGCAAATGAAGCTTTCTTT. Its translation is CASILANEAFF. V and J are TRBV19 and TRBJ1-1; unclear D gene. This CDR3 region has 11 residues. From germline, CDR1 is LNHDA and CDR2 SQIVND (reference sequence). With 7 bases removed from V and 7 bases from J, the gap between germline ends came to 10 bases.

V usage is TRBV7-9 and J usage is TRBJ2-1, with TRBD2 matching 8 bases. The germline CDR1 and CDR2 sequences are SEHNR and FQNEAQ (reference sequence). J gave up 8 bases and V 6 bases, and 12 bases lay outside the gene matches. The CDR3 covers 15 residues. CDR3 residues: CASSAGTRNFHEQFF. CDR3 nucleotides: TGTGCCAGCAGTGCCGGGACTAGAAATTTCCATGAGCAGTTCTTC. Filled out from reference TRBV7-9 and TRBJ2-1, the complete variable domain reads DTGVSQNPRHKITKRGQNVTFRCDPISEHNRLYWYRQTLGQGPEFLTYFQNEAQLEKSRLLSDRFSAERPKGSFSTLEIQRTEQGDSAMYLCASSAGTRNFHEQFFGPGTRLTVL.

The gene calls are TRBV7-2 and TRBJ1-2, with 10 positions matching TRBD1. The V and J ends lost 5 bases and 3 bases, in that order; junction bases with no gene match: 6. CDR1 is SGHTA and CDR2 is FQGNSA in the germline V gene. The CDR3 extends over 15 amino acids. DNA of the CDR3: TGTGCCAGCAGCCCTCGACAGGGGGCTGACTATGGCTACACCTTC. This sequence encodes CASSPRQGADYGYTF.

The chain recombines TRBV18 with TRBJ1-3, with a weak D call TRBD1 (6 bases). The CDR3 length is 13 residues. V lost 4 bases and J lost 7, with 11 bases in between. CDR1 is KGHSH and CDR2 is LQKENI in the germline V gene. The CDR3 DNA is TGTGCCAGCTCACGCAGGGGAGAGAACACCATATATTTT. It translates to CASSRRGENTIYF.

The chain links TRBV19 to TRBJ2-7; 8 bases map to TRBD2. Per the germline V gene, CDR1 is LNHDA and CDR2 is SQIVND (reference sequence). J lost 1 base, V lost 9 bases, and 5 bases had no gene match. The CDR3 has 13 residues. CDR3 sequence reads: CASKRGPSYEQYF. Written as DNA, the CDR3 is TGTGCCAGCAAGCGGGGGCCATCCTACGAGCAGTACTTC.

This chain links TRBV5-1 with TRBJ2-3; TRBD2 matches at 12 bases. Per the germline V gene, CDR1 is SGHRS and CDR2 is YFSETQ. V was clipped by 0 bases and J by 4 bases; unmatched bases: 3. This CDR3 contains 16 residues. The CDR3 nucleotides are TGCGCCAGCAGCTTGGAACTAGCGGGGGGACCAGATACGCAGTATTTT. It translates to CASSLELAGGPDTQYF.

The CDR3 reads CASSSGRGMTQETQYF. The CDR3 bases are TGTGCCAGCAGCTCCGGGCGGGGGATGACACAAGAGACCCAGTACTTC. The chain recombines TRBV7-9 with TRBJ2-5; 7 bases line up with TRBD2. CDR3 length: 16 residues. Germline lookup yields CDR1 SEHNR and CDR2 FQNEAQ (reference sequence). V shed 4 bases and J 2 bases; nucleotides not matched to a gene: 10.

In regard to this clone: Other DNA sequences in this sample translate to the same CDR3. The chain has TRBV28 and TRBJ1-5; D possibly corresponds to TRBD1 (6 bases). Germline lookup yields CDR1 MDHEN and CDR2 SYDVKM. Between the trimmed V and J ends, which lost 4 bases and 0 bases, there was a span of 13 bases. The CDR3 loop spans 16 amino acids. The CDR3 is CASSSPYRVSNQPQHF. In DNA form, the CDR3 reads TGTGCCAGCAGTTCACCCTACAGGGTTAGCAATCAGCCCCAGCATTTT.

The chain couples TRBV6-4 to TRBJ2-7; D unclear. V lost 2 bases, J lost 2 bases, and 10 bases lay in between. CDR3 size: 14 residues. Germline CDR1 and CDR2: MRHNA and SNTAGT. The CDR3 DNA sequence: TGTGCCAGCAGTGACCTACAGAAAACCTACGAGCAGTACTTC. Its translation: CASSDLQKTYEQYF.

This clone was found many times. This rearrangement joins TRBV10-3 to TRBJ2-1, with TRBD2 identical over 10 bases. V dropped 7 bases and J dropped 2; count of bases not matched to a gene: 5. Germline CDR1 reads ENHRY; CDR2 reads SYGVKD. CDR3 length: 15 amino acids. CDR3 protein: CAITPSGGAYNEQFF. The DNA for the CDR3 is TGTGCCATCACCCCAAGCGGGGGGGCCTACAATGAGCAGTTCTTC.

The chain carries TRBV10-1 and TRBJ2-7; TRBD2 is a possible D gene (5 bases). CDR3 length: 14 amino acids. Per germline, CDR1 WNHNN and CDR2 SYGVQD (reference sequence). V lost 4 bases and J lost 5, with 15 bases in between. The CDR3 here is CASSATPVGDEQYF. The DNA of the CDR3 is TGCGCCAGCAGTGCAACCCCGGTCGGGGACGAGCAGTACTTC.

Only one count was recorded for this clone. This chain uses TRBV7-9 with TRBJ1-4; possible D gene TRBD1, 5 bases. Germline CDR1 and CDR2: SEHNR and FQNEAQ (reference sequence). Trimming shortened V by 2 bases and J by 2 bases, and 18 bases separated the two germline ends. This CDR3 is built from 18 residues. The CDR3 region is CASSLLPGRRGTNEKLFF. CDR3 nucleotide sequence: TGTGCCAGCAGCTTATTACCCGGTAGGAGGGGTACTAATGAAAAACTGTTTTTT.

V is TRBV7-9 and J is TRBJ2-1, with 12 positions matching TRBD2. V lost 6 bases, J lost 8 bases, and 11 bases stayed unmatched. This CDR3 is 16 amino acids long. Germline V gene lookup returns CDR1 SEHNR and CDR2 FQNEAQ (reference sequence). CDR3 in DNA: TGTGCCAGCAGTCTCCAGACTAGCGGGGGTTTGGATGAGCAGTTCTTC. It is translated as CASSLQTSGGLDEQFF.

The chain carries TRBV7-6 and TRBJ1-2, with unresolved D. The CDR3 extends over 13 amino acids. V was pared by 1 base and J by 1 base, with 4 bases between. CDR1 is SGHVS, CDR2 FNYEAQ, per germline. The CDR3 DNA is TGTGCCAGCAGCTTAGACAATAACTATGGCTACACCTTC. This translates into CASSLDNNYGYTF.

The chain combines TRBV30 with TRBJ1-2; 8 nucleotides match TRBD1. Germline V gene data show CDR1 as GTSNPN and CDR2 as SVGIG (reference sequence). The CDR3 length is 14 residues. V lost 1 base and J lost 6; bases outside the gene matches: 7. Here the CDR3 reads CAWSAQTGVHGYTF. The CDR3 DNA follows: TGTGCCTGGAGTGCCCAGACAGGGGTTCATGGCTACACCTTC.